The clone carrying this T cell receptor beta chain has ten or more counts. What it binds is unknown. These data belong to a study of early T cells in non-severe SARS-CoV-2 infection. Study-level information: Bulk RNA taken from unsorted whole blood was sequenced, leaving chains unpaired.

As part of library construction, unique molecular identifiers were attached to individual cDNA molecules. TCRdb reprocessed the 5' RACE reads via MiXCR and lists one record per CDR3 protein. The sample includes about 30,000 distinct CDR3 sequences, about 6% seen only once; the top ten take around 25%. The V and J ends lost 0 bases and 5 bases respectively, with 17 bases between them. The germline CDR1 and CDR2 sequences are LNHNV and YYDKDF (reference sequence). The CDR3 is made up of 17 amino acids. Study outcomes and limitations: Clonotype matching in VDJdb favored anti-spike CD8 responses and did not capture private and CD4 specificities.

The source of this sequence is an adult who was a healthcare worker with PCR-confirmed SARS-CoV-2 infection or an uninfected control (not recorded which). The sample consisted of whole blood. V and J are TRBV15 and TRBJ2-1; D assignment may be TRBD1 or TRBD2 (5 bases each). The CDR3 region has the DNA TGTGCCACCAGCAGAGATCACGGGGCCTTAACTAACAATGAGCAGTTCTTC. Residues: CATSRDHGALTNNEQFF.